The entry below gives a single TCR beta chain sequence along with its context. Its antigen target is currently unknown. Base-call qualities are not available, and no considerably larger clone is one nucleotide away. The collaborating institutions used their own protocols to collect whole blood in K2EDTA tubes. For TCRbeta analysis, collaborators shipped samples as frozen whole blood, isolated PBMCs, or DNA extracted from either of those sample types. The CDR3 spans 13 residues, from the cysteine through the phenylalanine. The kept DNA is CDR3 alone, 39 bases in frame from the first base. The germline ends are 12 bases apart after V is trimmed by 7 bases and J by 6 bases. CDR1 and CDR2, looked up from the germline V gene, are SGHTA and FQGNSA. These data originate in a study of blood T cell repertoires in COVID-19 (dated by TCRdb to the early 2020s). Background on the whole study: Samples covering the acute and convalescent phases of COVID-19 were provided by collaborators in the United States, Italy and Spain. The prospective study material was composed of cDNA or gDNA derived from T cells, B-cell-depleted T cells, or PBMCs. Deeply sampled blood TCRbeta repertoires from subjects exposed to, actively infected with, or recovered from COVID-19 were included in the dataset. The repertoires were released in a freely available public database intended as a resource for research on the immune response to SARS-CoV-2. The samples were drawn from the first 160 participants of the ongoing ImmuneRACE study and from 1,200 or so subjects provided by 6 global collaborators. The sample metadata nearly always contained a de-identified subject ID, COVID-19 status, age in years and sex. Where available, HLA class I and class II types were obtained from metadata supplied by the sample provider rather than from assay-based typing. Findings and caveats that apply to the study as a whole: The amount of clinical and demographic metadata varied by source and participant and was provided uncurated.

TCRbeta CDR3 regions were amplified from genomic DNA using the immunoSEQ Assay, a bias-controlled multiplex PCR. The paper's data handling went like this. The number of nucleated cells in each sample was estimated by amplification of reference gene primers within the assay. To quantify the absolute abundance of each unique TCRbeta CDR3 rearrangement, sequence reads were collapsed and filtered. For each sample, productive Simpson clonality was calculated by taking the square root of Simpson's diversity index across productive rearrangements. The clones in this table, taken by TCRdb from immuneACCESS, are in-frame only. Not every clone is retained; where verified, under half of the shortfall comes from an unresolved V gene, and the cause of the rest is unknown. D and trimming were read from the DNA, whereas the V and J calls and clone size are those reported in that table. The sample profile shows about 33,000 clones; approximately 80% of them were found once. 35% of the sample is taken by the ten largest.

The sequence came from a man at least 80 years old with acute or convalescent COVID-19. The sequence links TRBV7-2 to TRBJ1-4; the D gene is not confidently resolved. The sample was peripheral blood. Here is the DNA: TGTGCCAGCACTCGCCAAAGAGATGAAAAACTGTTTTTT. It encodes CASTRQRDEKLFF.